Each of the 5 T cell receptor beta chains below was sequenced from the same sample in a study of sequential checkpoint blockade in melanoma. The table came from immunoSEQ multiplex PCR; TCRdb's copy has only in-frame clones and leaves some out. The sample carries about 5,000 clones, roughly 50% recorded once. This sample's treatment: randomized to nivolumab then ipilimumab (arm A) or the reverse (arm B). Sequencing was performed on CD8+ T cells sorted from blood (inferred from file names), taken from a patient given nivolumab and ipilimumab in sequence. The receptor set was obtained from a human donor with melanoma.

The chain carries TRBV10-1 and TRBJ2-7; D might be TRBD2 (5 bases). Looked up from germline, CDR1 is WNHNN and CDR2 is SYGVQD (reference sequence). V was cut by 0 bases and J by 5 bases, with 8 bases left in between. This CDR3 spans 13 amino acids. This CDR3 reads CASSESSVNEQYF. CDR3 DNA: TGCGCCAGCAGTGAGTCTAGCGTTAACGAGCAGTACTTC.

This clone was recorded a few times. In nucleotides, the CDR3 is TGTGCCAGCAGCCCCGGACTTCCCGGTCTTTACGAGCAGTACTTC. Its translation is CASSPGLPGLYEQYF. The rearrangement joins TRBV5-6 to TRBJ2-7; tentatively, D is TRBD2 (5 bases). V lost 4 bases to trimming and J lost 4 bases, with 18 bases between them. This CDR3 is built from 15 residues. Germline V CDR1 and CDR2: SGHDT, YYEEEE.

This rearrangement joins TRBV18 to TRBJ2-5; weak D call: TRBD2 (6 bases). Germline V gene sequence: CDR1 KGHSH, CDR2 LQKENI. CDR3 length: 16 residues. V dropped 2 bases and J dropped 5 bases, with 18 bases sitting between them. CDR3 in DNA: TGTGCCAGCTCACCATGGGGGGACCTGGGGCGCGAGACCCAGTACTTC. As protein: CASSPWGDLGRETQYF.

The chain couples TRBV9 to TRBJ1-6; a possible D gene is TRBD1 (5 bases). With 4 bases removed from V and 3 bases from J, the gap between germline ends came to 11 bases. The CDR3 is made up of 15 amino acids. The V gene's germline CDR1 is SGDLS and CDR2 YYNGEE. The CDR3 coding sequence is TGTGCCAGCAGCCCAGGAGGGGACTATAATTCACCCCTCCACTTT. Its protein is CASSPGGDYNSPLHF.

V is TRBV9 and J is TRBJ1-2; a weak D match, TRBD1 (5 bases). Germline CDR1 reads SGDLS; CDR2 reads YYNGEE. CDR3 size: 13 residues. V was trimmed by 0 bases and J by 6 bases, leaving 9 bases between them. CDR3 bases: TGTGCCAGCAGCGTAGGGGGGGAGGATGGCTACACCTTC. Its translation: CASSVGGEDGYTF.